These 20 T cell receptor beta chains were sequenced from one sample in a study of blood T cell repertoires in COVID-19. Produced via immunoSEQ multiplex PCR; TCRdb's table is partial and in-frame only. The sample has over 120,000 clones; approximately 90% are singletons. Sequencing used peripheral blood. All receptors come from a woman in her fifties or sixties with acute or convalescent COVID-19.

The V gene is TRBV5-1, the J gene TRBJ1-3; TRBD1 aligns across 9 bases. The CDR3 covers 16 residues. V lost 0 bases and J lost 3; bases outside the gene matches: 4. Germline V gene sequence: CDR1 SGHRS, CDR2 YFSETQ. As DNA, the CDR3 is TGCGCCAGCAGCTTGGCCGGGACAGGGTTTGGAAACACCATATATTTT. Residues: CASSLAGTGFGNTIYF.

V usage is TRBV3-1 (or the pseudogene TRBV3-2) and J usage is TRBJ2-1, with no clear D. The germline CDR1 and CDR2 sequences are LGHDT and YNNKEL (reference sequence). The CDR3 runs 15 residues. V was pared by 3 bases and J by 0 bases, with 9 bases between. In DNA form, the CDR3 reads TGTGCCAGCAGCCACCCCTTTAGCTCCTACAATGAGCAGTTCTTC. Translated: CASSHPFSSYNEQFF.

This sequence joins TRBV12-3 or TRBV12-4 and TRBJ2-7; D is ambiguous. Trimming pared 5 bases from V and 2 bases from J, leaving 10 bases between. The CDR3 spans 13 residues. CDR3 DNA: TGTGCCAGCAGTGGCCCGAAAACCTACGAGCAGTACTTC. It yields the protein CASSGPKTYEQYF.

In DNA form, the CDR3 reads TGTGCCAGCAGTTTCCAGGGGTCAGAGACCCAGTACTTC. Residues: CASSFQGSETQYF. The V gene is TRBV25-1, the J gene TRBJ2-5, with D maybe TRBD1 (6 bases). The length of the CDR3 is 13 residues. CDR1 and CDR2 (germline): MGHDK, SYGVNS. V shed 5 bases and J shed 4 bases, with 11 bases lying between them.

This rearrangement joins TRBV19 to TRBJ1-2; maybe TRBD1 (6 bases). The CDR3 loop spans 13 amino acids. Trimming stripped 7 bases from V and 8 bases from J, with 17 bases between. Germline V gene sequence: CDR1 LNHDA, CDR2 SQIVND (reference sequence). CDR3 amino acids: CASTTQGGWGYTF. CDR3 in DNA: TGTGCCAGTACCACACAAGGGGGATGGGGCTACACCTTC. Based on the CDR3 plus reference TRBV19 and TRBJ1-2, the full variable domain is DGGITQSPKYLFRKEGQNVTLSCEQNLNHDAMYWYRQDPGQGLRLIYYSQIVNDFQKGDIAEGYSVSREKKESFPLTVTSAQKNPTAFYLCASTTQGGWGYTFGSGTRLTVV.

This clone came up once. V is TRBV18 and J is TRBJ2-7; D remains ambiguous. Germline assignment: CDR1 KGHSH and CDR2 LQKENI. CDR3 length equals 14 residues. V lost 6 bases, J lost 0 bases, and 12 bases lay in between. The CDR3 loop reads CASSPRGSSYEQYF. CDR3 nucleotide sequence: TGTGCCAGCTCCCCGCGCGGCAGCTCCTACGAGCAGTACTTC.

This chain links TRBV5-6 with TRBJ2-1; 8 nucleotides align to TRBD2. Germline CDR1 reads SGHDT; CDR2 reads YYEEEE. The CDR3 is 15 residues long. V was clipped by 4 bases and J by 2 bases; unmatched bases: 5. The CDR3 protein is CASSEISGTYNEQFF. CDR3 nucleotide sequence: TGTGCCAGCAGCGAAATTAGCGGGACCTACAATGAGCAGTTCTTC.

This clone was counted once. The chain links TRBV6-5 to TRBJ1-1; 7 bases fit TRBD1. CDR1 is MNHEY, CDR2 SVGAGI, per germline. Germline trimming cut 6 bases from V and 5 bases from J; bases unmatched to any gene: 9. This CDR3 is 14 amino acids long. CDR3: CASREQGVRTEAFF. The CDR3 DNA follows: TGTGCCAGCAGAGAGCAGGGGGTACGGACTGAAGCTTTCTTT.

This clone was detected once. The genes are TRBV15 and TRBJ1-1, with D hard to call. The CDR3 runs 14 residues. Germline V CDR1 and CDR2: LNHNV, YYDKDF (reference sequence). The V gene lost 0 bases and the J gene lost 5 bases, with 10 bases spanning the gap. CDR3 sequence reads: CATSREQAGTEAFF. CDR3 in DNA: TGTGCCACCAGCAGAGAGCAGGCTGGAACTGAAGCTTTCTTT. Based on the CDR3 plus reference TRBV15 and TRBJ1-1, the full variable domain is DAMVIQNPRYQVTQFGKPVTLSCSQTLNHNVMYWYQQKSSQAPKLLFHYYDKDFNNEADTPDNFQSRRPNTSFCFLDIRSPGLGDTAMYLCATSREQAGTEAFFGQGTRLTVV.

J is TRBJ1-4 and V is TRBV24-1, with D perhaps matching TRBD1 (6 bases). Germline V CDR1 and CDR2: KGHDR, SFDVKD. There are 15 residues in the CDR3. Trimming removed 2 bases from V and 3 bases from J, with 9 bases in between. The CDR3: CATSDSGTPNEKLFF. The CDR3 DNA reads TGTGCCACCAGTGATTCCGGGACACCTAATGAAAAACTGTTTTTT.

This clone was seen only a few times. The rearrangement links TRBV18 to TRBJ2-7; 13 nucleotides agree with TRBD2. The V and J ends lost 1 base and 6 bases, in that order; junction bases with no gene match: 9. CDR3 length: 17 residues. CDR1 is KGHSH, CDR2 LQKENI, per germline. CDR3 amino acids: CASSPRTSGGEAGEQYF. The CDR3 nucleotides are TGTGCCAGCTCACCACGAACTAGCGGGGGGGAGGCTGGCGAGCAGTACTTC.

This clone has just one count. The V gene is TRBV10-3, the J gene TRBJ1-2; 10 nucleotides match TRBD1. The V gene end was trimmed by 11 bases and the J gene end by 3 bases; junction bases not matched to a gene: 15. CDR1 is ENHRY and CDR2 is SYGVKD in the germline V gene. This CDR3 has 16 residues. CDR3 DNA: TGTGCCGCATCTCCCGGGACAGGGGCCCGGGACTATGGCTACACCTTC. It specifies CAASPGTGARDYGYTF.

This clone turned up a few times. This chain connects TRBV6-5 to TRBJ1-1; 8 bases align to TRBD1. This CDR3 spans 14 amino acids. Germline CDR1 and CDR2: MNHEY and SVGAGI. V gave up 4 bases and J gave up 1 base; unmatched junction bases: 2. For the CDR3, the DNA is TGTGCCAGCAGTTCTGGGACAGGGAACACTGAAGCTTTCTTT. It specifies CASSSGTGNTEAFF.

The chain links TRBV27 to TRBJ1-2, with TRBD1 identical over 9 bases. Germline V lookup: CDR1 MNHEY, CDR2 SMNVEV (reference sequence). The junction had 5 bases not matched to a gene; V was cut back by 3 bases and J by 6 bases. This CDR3 spans 14 amino acids. DNA of the CDR3: TGTGCCAGCAGTTTGAAATGGGACAGGGATGGCTACACCTTC. This codes for CASSLKWDRDGYTF.

J is TRBJ1-4 and V is TRBV6-1; tentatively, D is TRBD1 (5 bases). CDR1 MNHNS and CDR2 SASEGT come from the germline V gene. V lost 0 bases to trimming and J lost 5 bases, with 16 bases between them. This CDR3 region has 17 residues. The chain's CDR3 is CASSEALPGRANEKLFF. CDR3 bases: TGTGCCAGCAGTGAAGCCCTCCCAGGGAGGGCAAATGAAAAACTGTTTTTT.

The chain employs TRBV10-1 and TRBJ2-3, with D possibly being TRBD2 (6 bases). Per germline, CDR1 WNHNN and CDR2 SYGVQD (reference sequence). Trimming took 2 bases from V and 8 from J, leaving 20 bases between them. The CDR3 loop spans 16 amino acids. In DNA form, the CDR3 reads TGCGCCAGCAGTGAGAGGGAGATTAGCGGACTTAGTACGCAGTATTTT. Protein product: CASSEREISGLSTQYF.

The J gene is TRBJ2-7, the V gene TRBV21-1; the table's D call, TRBD1, was not checked against the DNA. TRBV21-1 is an annotated pseudogene. This CDR3 region has 15 residues. Written as DNA, the CDR3 is TGTGCCAGCGGAGGGCCGACAGGGGGGGCCTACGAGCAGTACTTC. It specifies CASGGPTGGAYEQYF.

The CDR3 bases are TGTGCCTGGAGTGCCGGGACTAGCGGAGATACGCAGTATTTT. This translates into CAWSAGTSGDTQYF. The chain carries TRBV30 and TRBJ2-3; 11 bases agree with TRBD2. The length of the CDR3 is 14 residues. V lost 1 base to trimming and J lost 5 bases; unmatched junction nucleotides: 2. Looked up from germline, CDR1 is GTSNPN and CDR2 is SVGIG (reference sequence).

This chain links TRBV5-5 with TRBJ2-7; TRBD1 aligns across 7 bases. The CDR3 totals 16 residues. V dropped 4 bases and J dropped 4; count of bases not matched to a gene: 14. Germline V lookup: CDR1 SGHKS, CDR2 YYEKEE (reference sequence). The CDR3 DNA is TGTGCCAGCAGCCCCAACAACAGGGGCGTTTGGTACGAGCAGTACTTC. Encoded protein: CASSPNNRGVWYEQYF.

The V and J genes are TRBV5-6 and TRBJ2-7; TRBD2 agrees at 10 bases. Germline CDR1 and CDR2: SGHDT and YYEEEE. The CDR3 contains 13 residues. After removal of 4 bases from V and 6 bases from J, the junction contained 4 bases not matched to a gene. CDR3 DNA: TGTGCCAGCAGCCCTGGACTAGCGGTCGAGCAGTACTTC. Protein sequence: CASSPGLAVEQYF.